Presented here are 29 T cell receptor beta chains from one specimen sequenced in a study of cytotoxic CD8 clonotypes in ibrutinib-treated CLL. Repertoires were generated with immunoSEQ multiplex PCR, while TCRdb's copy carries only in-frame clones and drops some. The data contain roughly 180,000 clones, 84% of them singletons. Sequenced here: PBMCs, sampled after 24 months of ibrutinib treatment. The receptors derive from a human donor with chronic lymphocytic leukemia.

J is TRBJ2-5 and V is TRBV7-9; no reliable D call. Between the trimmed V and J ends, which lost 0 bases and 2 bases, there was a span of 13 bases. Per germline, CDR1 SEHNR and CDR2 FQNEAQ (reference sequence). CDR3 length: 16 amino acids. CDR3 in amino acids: CASSLAGLGVQETQYF. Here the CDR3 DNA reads TGTGCCAGCAGCTTAGCAGGATTGGGCGTACAAGAGACCCAGTACTTC. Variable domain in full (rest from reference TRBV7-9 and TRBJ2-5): DTGVSQNPRHKITKRGQNVTFRCDPISEHNRLYWYRQTLGQGPEFLTYFQNEAQLEKSRLLSDRFSAERPKGSFSTLEIQRTEQGDSAMYLCASSLAGLGVQETQYFGPGTRLLVL.

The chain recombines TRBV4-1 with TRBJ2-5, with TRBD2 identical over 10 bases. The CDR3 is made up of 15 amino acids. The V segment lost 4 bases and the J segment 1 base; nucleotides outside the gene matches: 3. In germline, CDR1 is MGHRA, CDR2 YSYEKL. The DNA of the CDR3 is TGCGCCAGCAGCCTAAGCGGGAGGGCCCAAGAGACCCAGTACTTC. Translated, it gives CASSLSGRAQETQYF.

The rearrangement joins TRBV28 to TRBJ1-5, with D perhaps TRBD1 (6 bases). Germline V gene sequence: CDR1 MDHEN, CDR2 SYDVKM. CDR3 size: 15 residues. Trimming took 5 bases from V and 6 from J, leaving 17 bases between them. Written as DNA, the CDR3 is TGTGCCAGCAGTCCCCCTGGGGGGGGCAGTCAGCCCCAGCATTTT. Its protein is CASSPPGGGSQPQHF. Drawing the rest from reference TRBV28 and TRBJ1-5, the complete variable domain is DVKVTQSSRYLVKRTGEKVFLECVQDMDHENMFWYRQDPGLGLRLIYFSYDVKMKEKGDIPEGYSVSREKKERFSLILESASTNQTSMYLCASSPPGGGSQPQHFGDGTRLSIL.

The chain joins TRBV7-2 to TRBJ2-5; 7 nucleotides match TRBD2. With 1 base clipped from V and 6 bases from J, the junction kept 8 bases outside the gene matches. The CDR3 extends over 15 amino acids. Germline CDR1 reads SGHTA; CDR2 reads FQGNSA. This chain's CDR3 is CASSLESGGLKTQYF. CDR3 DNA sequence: TGTGCCAGCAGCTTAGAGTCGGGAGGTCTCAAGACCCAGTACTTC. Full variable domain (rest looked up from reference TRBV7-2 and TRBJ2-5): GAGVSQSPSNKVTEKGKDVELRCDPISGHTALYWYRQSLGQGLEFLIYFQGNSAPDKSGLPSDRFSAERTGGSVSTLTIQRTQQEDSAVYLCASSLESGGLKTQYFGPGTRLLVL.

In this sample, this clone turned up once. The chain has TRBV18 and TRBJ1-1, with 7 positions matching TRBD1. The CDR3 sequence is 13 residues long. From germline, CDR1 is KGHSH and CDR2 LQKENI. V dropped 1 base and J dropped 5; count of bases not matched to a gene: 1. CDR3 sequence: CASSPQGQTEAFF. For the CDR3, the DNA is TGTGCCAGCTCACCACAGGGACAGACTGAAGCTTTCTTT.

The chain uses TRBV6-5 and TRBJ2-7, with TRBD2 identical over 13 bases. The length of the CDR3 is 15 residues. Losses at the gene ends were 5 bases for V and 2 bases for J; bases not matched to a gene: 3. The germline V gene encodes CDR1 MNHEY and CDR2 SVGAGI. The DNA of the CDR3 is TGTGCCAGCAGTCCGACTAGCGGGAGGACCTACGAGCAGTACTTC. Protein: CASSPTSGRTYEQYF.

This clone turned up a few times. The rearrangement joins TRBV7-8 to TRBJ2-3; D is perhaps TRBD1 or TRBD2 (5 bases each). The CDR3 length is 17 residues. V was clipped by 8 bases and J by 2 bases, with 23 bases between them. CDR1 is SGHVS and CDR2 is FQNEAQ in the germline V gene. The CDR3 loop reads CASHEGSAPSTTDTQYF. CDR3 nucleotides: TGTGCCAGCCACGAGGGGTCCGCTCCCTCAACCACAGATACGCAGTATTTT.

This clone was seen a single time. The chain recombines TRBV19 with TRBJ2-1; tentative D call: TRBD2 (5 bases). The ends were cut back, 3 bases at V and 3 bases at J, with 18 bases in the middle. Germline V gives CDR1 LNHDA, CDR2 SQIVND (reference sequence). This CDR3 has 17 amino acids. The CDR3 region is CASSISLAKTFYNEQFF. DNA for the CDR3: TGTGCCAGTAGTATCAGCCTAGCTAAGACCTTCTACAATGAGCAGTTCTTC.

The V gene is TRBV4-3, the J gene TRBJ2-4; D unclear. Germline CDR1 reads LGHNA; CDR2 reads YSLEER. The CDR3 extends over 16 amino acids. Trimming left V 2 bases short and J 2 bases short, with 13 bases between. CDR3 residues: CASSQSPTGSKNIQYF. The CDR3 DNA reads TGCGCCAGCAGCCAAAGTCCGACTGGATCCAAAAACATTCAGTACTTC.

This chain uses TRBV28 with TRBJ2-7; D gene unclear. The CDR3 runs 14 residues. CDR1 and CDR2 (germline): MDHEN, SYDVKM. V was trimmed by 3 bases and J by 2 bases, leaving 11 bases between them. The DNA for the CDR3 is TGTGCCAGCAGTTTTCTGGCAGTCACCTACGAGCAGTACTTC. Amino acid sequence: CASSFLAVTYEQYF.

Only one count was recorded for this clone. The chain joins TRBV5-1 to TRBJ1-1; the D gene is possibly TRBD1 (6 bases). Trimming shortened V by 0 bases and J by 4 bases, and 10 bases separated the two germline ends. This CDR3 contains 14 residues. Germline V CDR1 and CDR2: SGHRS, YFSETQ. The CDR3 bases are TGCGCCAGCAGCTTGGAACAGGGAATCACTGAAGCTTTCTTT. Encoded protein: CASSLEQGITEAFF.

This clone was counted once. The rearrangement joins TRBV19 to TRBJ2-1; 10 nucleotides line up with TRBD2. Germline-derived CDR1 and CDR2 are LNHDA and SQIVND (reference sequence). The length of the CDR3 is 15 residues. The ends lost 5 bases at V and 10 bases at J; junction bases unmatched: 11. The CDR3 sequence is CASSWGSGGPREQFF. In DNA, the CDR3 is TGTGCCAGTAGTTGGGGTAGCGGGGGGCCCAGGGAGCAGTTCTTC.

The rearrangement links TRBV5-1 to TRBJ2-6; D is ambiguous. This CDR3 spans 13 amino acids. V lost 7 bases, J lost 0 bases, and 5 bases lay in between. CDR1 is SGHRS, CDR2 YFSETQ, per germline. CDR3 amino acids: CASDDSGANVLTF. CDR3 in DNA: TGCGCCAGCGATGACTCTGGGGCCAACGTCCTGACTTTC.

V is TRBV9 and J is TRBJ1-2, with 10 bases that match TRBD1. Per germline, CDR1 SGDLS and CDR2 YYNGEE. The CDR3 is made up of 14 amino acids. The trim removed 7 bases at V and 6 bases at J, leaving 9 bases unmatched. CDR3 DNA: TGTGCCAGCGAACCGGGACAGGGGCTTAATGGCTACACCTTC. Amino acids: CASEPGQGLNGYTF.

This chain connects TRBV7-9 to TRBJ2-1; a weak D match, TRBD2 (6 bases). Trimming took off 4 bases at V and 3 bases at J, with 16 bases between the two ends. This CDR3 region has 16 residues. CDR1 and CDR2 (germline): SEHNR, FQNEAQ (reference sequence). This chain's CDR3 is CASSYRRGGLYNEQFF. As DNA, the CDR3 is TGTGCCAGCAGCTATCGGAGGGGTGGTCTCTACAATGAGCAGTTCTTC.

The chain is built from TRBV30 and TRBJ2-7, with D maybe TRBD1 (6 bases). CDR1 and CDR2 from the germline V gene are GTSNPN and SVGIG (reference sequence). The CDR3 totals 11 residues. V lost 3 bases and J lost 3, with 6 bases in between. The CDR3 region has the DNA TGTGCCTGGAGGACAGGCTACGAGCAGTACTTC. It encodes CAWRTGYEQYF.

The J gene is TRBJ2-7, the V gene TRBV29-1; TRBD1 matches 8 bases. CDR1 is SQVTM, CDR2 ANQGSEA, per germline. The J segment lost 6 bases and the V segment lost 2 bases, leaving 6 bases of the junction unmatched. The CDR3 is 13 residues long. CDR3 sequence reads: CSVEHTGGREQYF. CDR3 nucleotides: TGCAGCGTTGAACACACAGGGGGTCGCGAGCAGTACTTC.

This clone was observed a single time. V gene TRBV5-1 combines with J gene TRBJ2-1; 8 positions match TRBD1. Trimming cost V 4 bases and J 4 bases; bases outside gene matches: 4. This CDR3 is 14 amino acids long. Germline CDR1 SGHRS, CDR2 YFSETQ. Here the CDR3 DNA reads TGCGCCAGCAGCCAGGGGGCAGAATACAATGAGCAGTTCTTC. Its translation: CASSQGAEYNEQFF.

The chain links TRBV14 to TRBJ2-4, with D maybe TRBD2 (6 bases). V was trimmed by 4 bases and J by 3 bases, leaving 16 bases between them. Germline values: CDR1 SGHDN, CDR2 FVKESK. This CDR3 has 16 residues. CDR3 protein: CASSPLGGLSKNIQYF. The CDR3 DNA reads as TGTGCCAGCAGCCCCCTTGGGGGGTTAAGCAAAAACATTCAGTACTTC.

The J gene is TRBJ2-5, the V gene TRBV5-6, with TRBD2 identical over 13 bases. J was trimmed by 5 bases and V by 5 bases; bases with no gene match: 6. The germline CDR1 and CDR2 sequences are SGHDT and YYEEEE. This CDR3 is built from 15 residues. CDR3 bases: TGTGCCAGCAGTGGGACTAGCGGGAAGCGGGAGACCCAGTACTTC. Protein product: CASSGTSGKRETQYF.

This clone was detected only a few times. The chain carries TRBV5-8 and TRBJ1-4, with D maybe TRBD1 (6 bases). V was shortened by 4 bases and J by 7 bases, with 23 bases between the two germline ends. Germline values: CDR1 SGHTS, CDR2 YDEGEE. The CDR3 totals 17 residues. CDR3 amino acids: CASSRGDLKSGVEKLFF. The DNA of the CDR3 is TGTGCCAGCAGCCGGGGGGACCTAAAATCAGGGGTTGAAAAACTGTTTTTT.

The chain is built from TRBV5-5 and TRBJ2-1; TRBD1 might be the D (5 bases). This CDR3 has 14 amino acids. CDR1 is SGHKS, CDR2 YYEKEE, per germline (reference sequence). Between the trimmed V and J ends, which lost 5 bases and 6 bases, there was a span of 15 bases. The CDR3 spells CASRGKQDINEQFF. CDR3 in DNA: TGTGCCAGCAGAGGCAAACAGGACATCAATGAGCAGTTCTTC.

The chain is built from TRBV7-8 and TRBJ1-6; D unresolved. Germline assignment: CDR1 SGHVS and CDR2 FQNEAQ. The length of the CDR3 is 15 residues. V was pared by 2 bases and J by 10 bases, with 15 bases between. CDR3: CASSLNVDAGSPLHF. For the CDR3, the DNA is TGTGCCAGCAGCTTAAACGTGGACGCGGGATCACCCCTCCACTTT.

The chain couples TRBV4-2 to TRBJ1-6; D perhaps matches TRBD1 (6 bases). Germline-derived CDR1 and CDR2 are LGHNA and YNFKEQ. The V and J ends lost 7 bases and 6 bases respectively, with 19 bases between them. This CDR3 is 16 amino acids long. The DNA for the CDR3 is TGTGCCAGCACCCTTTTGGACAGAGGTAGTAATTCACCCCTCCACTTT. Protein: CASTLLDRGSNSPLHF.

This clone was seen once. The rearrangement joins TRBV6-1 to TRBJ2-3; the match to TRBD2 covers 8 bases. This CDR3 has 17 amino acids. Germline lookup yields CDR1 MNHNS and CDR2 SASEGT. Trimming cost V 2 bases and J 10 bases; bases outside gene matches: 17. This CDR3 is CASSERLAGDFRDAQYF. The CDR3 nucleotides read TGTGCCAGCAGTGAAAGGCTAGCGGGTGACTTCCGCGATGCGCAGTATTTT.

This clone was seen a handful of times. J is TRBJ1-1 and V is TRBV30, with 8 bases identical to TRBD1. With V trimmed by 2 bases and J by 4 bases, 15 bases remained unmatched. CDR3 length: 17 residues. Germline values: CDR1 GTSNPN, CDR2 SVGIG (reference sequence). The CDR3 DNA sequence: TGTGCCTGGAGTAAGGTGCTGGGGTACAGGGGGAGCACTGAAGCTTTCTTT. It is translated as CAWSKVLGYRGSTEAFF. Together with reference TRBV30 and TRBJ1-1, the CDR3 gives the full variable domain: SQTIHQWPATLVQPVGSPLSLECTVEGTSNPNLYWYRQAAGRGLQLLFYSVGIGQISSEVPQNLSASRPQDRQFILSSKKLLLSDSGFYLCAWSKVLGYRGSTEAFFGQGTRLTVV.

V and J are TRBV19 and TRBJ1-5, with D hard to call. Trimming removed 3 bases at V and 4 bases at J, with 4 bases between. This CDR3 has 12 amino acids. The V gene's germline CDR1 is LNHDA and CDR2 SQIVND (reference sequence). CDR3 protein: CASSILNQPQHF. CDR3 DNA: TGTGCCAGTAGTATCCTGAATCAGCCCCAGCATTTT.

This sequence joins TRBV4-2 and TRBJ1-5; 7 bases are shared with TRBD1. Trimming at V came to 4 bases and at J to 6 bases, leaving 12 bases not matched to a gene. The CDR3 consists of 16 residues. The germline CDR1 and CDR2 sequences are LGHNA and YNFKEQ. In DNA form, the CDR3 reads TGTGCCAGCAGCCCCTCAACCGACAGGGAGGGTCAGCCCCAGCATTTT. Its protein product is CASSPSTDREGQPQHF.

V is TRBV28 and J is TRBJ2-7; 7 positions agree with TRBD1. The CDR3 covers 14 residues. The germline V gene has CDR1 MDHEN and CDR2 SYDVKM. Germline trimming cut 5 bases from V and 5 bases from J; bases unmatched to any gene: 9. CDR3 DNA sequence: TGTGCCAGCAGTAGACAGGGTCCCCCTCACGAGCAGTACTTC. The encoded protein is CASSRQGPPHEQYF.